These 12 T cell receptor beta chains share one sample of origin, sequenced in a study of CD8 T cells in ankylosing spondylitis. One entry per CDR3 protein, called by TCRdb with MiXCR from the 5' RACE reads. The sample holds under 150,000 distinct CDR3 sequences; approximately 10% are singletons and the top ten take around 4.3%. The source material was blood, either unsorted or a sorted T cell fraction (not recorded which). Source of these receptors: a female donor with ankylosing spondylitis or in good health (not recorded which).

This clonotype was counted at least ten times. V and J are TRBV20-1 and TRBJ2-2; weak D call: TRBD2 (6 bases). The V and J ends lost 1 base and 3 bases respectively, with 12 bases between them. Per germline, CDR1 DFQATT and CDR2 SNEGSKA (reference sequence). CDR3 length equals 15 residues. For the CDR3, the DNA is TGCAGTGCTAGAGGGGGGGAGCGGGACACCGGGGAGCTGTTTTTT. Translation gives CSARGGERDTGELFF.

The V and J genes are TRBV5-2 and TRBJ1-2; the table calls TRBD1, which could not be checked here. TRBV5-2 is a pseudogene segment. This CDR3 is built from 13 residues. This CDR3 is CASKGGPNYGYTF. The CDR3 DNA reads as TGTGCCAGCAAGGGCGGCCCTAACTATGGCTACACCTTC.

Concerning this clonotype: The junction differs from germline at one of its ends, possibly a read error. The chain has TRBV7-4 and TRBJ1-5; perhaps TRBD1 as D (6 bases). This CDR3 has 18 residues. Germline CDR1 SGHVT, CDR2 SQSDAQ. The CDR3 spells CTSSAPSMGGRENQPQHF. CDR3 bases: TGTACCAGCAGCGCCCCTTCCATGGGGGGGCGGGAAAATCAGCCCCAGCATTTT.

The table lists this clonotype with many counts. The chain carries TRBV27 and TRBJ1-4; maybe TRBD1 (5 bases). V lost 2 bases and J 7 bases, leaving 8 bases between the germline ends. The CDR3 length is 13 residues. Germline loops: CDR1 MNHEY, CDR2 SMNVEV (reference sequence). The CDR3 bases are TGTGCCAGCAGTTTAAGGGACCTTGAAAAACTGTTTTTT. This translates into CASSLRDLEKLFF.

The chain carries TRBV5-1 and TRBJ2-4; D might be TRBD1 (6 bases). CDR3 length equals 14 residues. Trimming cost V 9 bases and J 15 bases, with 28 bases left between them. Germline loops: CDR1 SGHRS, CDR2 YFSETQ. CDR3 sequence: CATPGKDRGVFGYF. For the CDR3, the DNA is TGCGCCACCCCGGGGAAGGACAGAGGAGTTTTTGGGTACTTC. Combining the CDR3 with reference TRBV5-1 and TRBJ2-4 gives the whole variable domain KAGVTQTPRYLIKTRGQQVTLSCSPISGHRSVSWYQQTPGQGLQFLFEYFSETQRNKGNFPGRFSGRQFSNSRSEMNVSTLELGDSALYLCATPGKDRGVFGYFGAGTRLSVL.

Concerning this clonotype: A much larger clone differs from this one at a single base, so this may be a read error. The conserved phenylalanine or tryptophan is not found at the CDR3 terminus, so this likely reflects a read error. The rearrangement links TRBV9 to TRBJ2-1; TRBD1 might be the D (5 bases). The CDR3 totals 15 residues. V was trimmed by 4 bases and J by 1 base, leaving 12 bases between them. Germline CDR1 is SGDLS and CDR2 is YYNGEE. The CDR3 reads CASSKTDSSYNEQFS. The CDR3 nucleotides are TGTGCCAGCAGCAAGACAGACTCTTCCTACAATGAGCAGTTCTCC.

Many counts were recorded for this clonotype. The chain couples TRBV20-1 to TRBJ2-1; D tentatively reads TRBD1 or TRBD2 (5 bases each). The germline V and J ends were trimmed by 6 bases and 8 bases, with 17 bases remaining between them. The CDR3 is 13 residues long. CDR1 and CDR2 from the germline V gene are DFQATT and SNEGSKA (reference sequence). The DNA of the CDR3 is TGCAGTGCGAGGCCGGGACCTAGATATGAGCAGTTCTTC. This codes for CSARPGPRYEQFF.

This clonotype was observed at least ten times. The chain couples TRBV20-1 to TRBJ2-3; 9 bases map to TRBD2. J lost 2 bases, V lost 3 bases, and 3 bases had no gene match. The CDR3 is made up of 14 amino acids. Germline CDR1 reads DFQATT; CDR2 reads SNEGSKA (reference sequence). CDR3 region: CSARLAGYTDTQYF. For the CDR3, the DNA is TGCAGTGCTAGGCTAGCGGGATACACAGATACGCAGTATTTT.

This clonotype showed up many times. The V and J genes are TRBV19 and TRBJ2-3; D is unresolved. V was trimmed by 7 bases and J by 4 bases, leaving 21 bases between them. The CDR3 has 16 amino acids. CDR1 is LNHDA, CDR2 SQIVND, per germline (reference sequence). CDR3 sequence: CASNPALGLVADTQYF. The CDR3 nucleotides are TGTGCCAGTAATCCGGCGTTGGGCTTGGTCGCAGATACGCAGTATTTT.

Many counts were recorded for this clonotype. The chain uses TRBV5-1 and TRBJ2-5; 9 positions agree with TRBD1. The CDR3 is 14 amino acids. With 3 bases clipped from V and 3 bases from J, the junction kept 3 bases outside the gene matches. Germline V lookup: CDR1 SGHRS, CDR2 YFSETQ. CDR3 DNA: TGCGCCAGCAGCTCACAGGGGGCCGAAGAGACCCAGTACTTC. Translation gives CASSSQGAEETQYF.

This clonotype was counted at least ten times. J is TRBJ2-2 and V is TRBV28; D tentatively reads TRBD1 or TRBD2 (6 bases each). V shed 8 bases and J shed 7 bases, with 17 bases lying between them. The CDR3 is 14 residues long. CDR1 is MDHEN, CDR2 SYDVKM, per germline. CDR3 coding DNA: TGTGCCAGCCGAGGGGGGCCGTCTCTCGGGGAGCTGTTTTTT. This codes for CASRGGPSLGELFF. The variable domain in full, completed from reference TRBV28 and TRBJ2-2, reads DVKVTQSSRYLVKRTGEKVFLECVQDMDHENMFWYRQDPGLGLRLIYFSYDVKMKEKGDIPEGYSVSREKKERFSLILESASTNQTSMYLCASRGGPSLGELFFGEGSRLTVL.

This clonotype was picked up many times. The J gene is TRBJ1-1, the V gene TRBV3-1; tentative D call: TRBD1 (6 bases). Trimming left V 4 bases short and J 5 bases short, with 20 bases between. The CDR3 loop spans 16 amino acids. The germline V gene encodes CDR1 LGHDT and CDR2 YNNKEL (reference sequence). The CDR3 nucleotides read TGTGCCAGCAGCCCTCTTCCCGGGGGGCTTATTACTGAAGCTTTCTTT. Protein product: CASSPLPGGLITEAFF.